This T cell receptor (beta chain) emerged from a study of T cell responses to AZD1222 COVID-19 vaccine. Study-wide results and limits: Regions 160-218 and 743-854 dominated among vaccine-associated CD4 TCRs spanning spike.

With respect to this clone: Its antigen is undetermined. Additional DNA sequences in this sample encode the identical CDR3.

TCRdb's table, derived via immunoSEQ multiplex PCR, lists solely in-frame clones and lacks some. The repertoire holds some 120,000 clones, around 88% seen once, with approximately 5% in the top ten. The CDR3 sequence is 13 residues long. Germline-derived CDR1 and CDR2 are LNHDA and SQIVND (reference sequence). V shed 3 bases and J shed 4 bases, with 9 bases lying between them. The source is an adult in good health. Material: peripheral blood, obtained on day 0 of AZD1222 vaccination. V is TRBV19 and J is TRBJ1-1; D is perhaps TRBD1 (5 bases). CDR3 loop: CASSMSRGTEAFF. For the CDR3, the DNA is TGTGCCAGTAGTATGTCGAGGGGCACTGAAGCTTTCTTT. The full variable domain, rest sourced from reference TRBV19 and TRBJ1-1, is DGGITQSPKYLFRKEGQNVTLSCEQNLNHDAMYWYRQDPGQGLRLIYYSQIVNDFQKGDIAEGYSVSREKKESFPLTVTSAQKNPTAFYLCASSMSRGTEAFFGQGTRLTVV.